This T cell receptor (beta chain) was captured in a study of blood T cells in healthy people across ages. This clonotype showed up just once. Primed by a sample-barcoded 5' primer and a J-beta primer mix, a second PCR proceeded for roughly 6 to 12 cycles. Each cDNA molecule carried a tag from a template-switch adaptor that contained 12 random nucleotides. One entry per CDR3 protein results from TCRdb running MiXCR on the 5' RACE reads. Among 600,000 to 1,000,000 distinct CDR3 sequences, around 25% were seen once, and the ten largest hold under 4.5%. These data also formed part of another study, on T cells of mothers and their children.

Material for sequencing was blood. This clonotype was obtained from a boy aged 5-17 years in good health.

This CDR3 reads CASSPGPYSGNTIYF. CDR3 sequence (DNA): TGTGCCAGCAGCCCGGGACCGTACTCTGGAAACACCATATATTTT. The chain is built from TRBV5-6 and TRBJ1-3; tentatively, D is TRBD1 (5 bases). Per the germline V gene, CDR1 is SGHDT and CDR2 is YYEEEE. The CDR3 runs to 15 residues. V dropped 4 bases and J dropped 0 bases, with 11 bases sitting between them. The full variable domain, with the rest looked up from reference TRBV5-6 and TRBJ1-3, is DAGVTQSPTHLIKTRGQQVTLRCSPKSGHDTVSWYQQALGQGPQFIFQYYEEEERQRGNFPDRFSGHQFPNYSSELNVNALLLGDSALYLCASSPGPYSGNTIYFGEGSWLTVV.